One sample yielded the 20 T cell receptor beta chains listed below, sequenced in a study of T cell responses to AZD1222 COVID-19 vaccine. Libraries were prepared by immunoSEQ multiplex PCR; TCRdb keeps only in-frame clonotypes and omits some of them. The sample lists 130,000 or so clones, about nine tenths seen once, with 4.2% in the top ten. The source was peripheral blood, collected 28 days after the second dose of the MenACWY control vaccine. These receptor sequences come from an adult who received the MenACWY meningococcal vaccine as a control.

This chain uses TRBV7-9 with TRBJ2-4; D ambiguous. Germline CDR1 and CDR2: SEHNR and FQNEAQ (reference sequence). The CDR3 has 14 residues. The germline V and J ends were trimmed by 4 bases and 0 bases, with 7 bases remaining between them. Written as DNA, the CDR3 is TGTGCCAGCAGCTCGTCGGAAGCCAAAAACATTCAGTACTTC. This sequence encodes CASSSSEAKNIQYF.

To note about this clone: One junction end disagrees with the germline gene, perhaps due to a read error. The same CDR3 arises from other DNA sequences in this sample as well. The chain is built from TRBV29-1 and TRBJ1-1; D is ambiguous. CDR1 SQVTM and CDR2 ANQGSEA come from the germline V gene. The CDR3 has 12 amino acids. As DNA, the CDR3 is TGCAGCGTTGATCAGTCCCGGGGTGGGCAGGTCTTT. Its translation: CSVDQSRGGQVF.

This clone came up once. This chain uses TRBV25-1 with TRBJ1-6, with 9 bases lining up with TRBD1. The ends lost 6 bases at V and 9 bases at J; junction bases unmatched: 6. Germline-derived CDR1 and CDR2 are MGHDK and SYGVNS. CDR3 size: 14 residues. CDR3 protein: CASRGTGGVSPLHF. The CDR3 DNA reads TGTGCCAGCAGGGGCACAGGGGGCGTTTCACCCCTCCACTTT.

The rearrangement uses TRBV11-2 and TRBJ2-7; D is perhaps TRBD1 (5 bases). The CDR3 covers 13 residues. The V end was cut by 4 bases, the J end by 1 base, with 8 bases between. CDR1 is SGHAT, CDR2 FQNNGV, per germline. CDR3 amino acids: CASSSDSSYEQYF. DNA for the CDR3: TGTGCCAGCAGCTCAGACAGTTCCTACGAGCAGTACTTC. Full variable domain (missing parts from reference TRBV11-2 and TRBJ2-7): EAGVAQSPRYKIIEKRQSVAFWCNPISGHATLYWYQQILGQGPKLLIQFQNNGVVDDSQLPKDRFSAERLKGVDSTLKIQPAKLEDSAVYLCASSSDSSYEQYFGPGTRLTVT.

The gene calls are TRBV29-1 and TRBJ1-5, with D possibly TRBD1 on 6 matching bases. The germline V gene has CDR1 SQVTM and CDR2 ANQGSEA. This CDR3 has 16 amino acids. V was pared by 3 bases and J by 0 bases, with 15 bases between. DNA for the CDR3: TGCAGCGTTGATAACAGGGAATATTATAGCAATCAGCCCCAGCATTTT. Protein: CSVDNREYYSNQPQHF.

The chain recombines TRBV18 with TRBJ1-2; D unclear. V shed 6 bases and J shed 4 bases, with 12 bases lying between them. CDR3 length: 13 amino acids. The germline CDR1 and CDR2 sequences are KGHSH and LQKENI. CDR3 coding DNA: TGTGCCAGCTCCCCTGCGGAGACCTATGGCTACACCTTC. Translated: CASSPAETYGYTF.

As to this clone: The same CDR3 arises from other DNA sequences in this sample as well. The V gene is TRBV11-2, the J gene TRBJ1-4; D gene unclear. The V end was cut by 0 bases, the J end by 2 bases, with 7 bases between. This CDR3 is built from 15 residues. Germline V gives CDR1 SGHAT, CDR2 FQNNGV. The CDR3 loop reads CASSLDRGTNEKLFF. The DNA of the CDR3 is TGTGCCAGCAGCTTAGATAGAGGGACTAATGAAAAACTGTTTTTT. The complete variable domain, with remaining parts taken from reference TRBV11-2 and TRBJ1-4, reads EAGVAQSPRYKIIEKRQSVAFWCNPISGHATLYWYQQILGQGPKLLIQFQNNGVVDDSQLPKDRFSAERLKGVDSTLKIQPAKLEDSAVYLCASSLDRGTNEKLFFGSGTQLSVL.

DNA of the CDR3: TGCGCCAGCAGTCTCCCTAACGAGGGGCTTTGTCGTTCTTACGAGCAGTACTTC. The encoded protein is CASSLPNEGLCRSYEQYF. V and J are TRBV23-1 and TRBJ2-7, with D possibly being TRBD1 or TRBD2 (5 bases each). TRBV23-1 is classed as an ORF, of uncertain function. Trimming removed 4 bases from V and 4 bases from J, with 26 bases in between. This CDR3 spans 18 amino acids.

The chain couples TRBV19 to TRBJ2-6; D may be TRBD1 (6 bases). CDR3 length equals 14 residues. Germline loops: CDR1 LNHDA, CDR2 SQIVND (reference sequence). Trimming cost V 8 bases and J 0 bases, with 8 bases left between them. CDR3 DNA: TGTGCCAGTGGCAGGGGCTCTGGGGCCAACGTCCTGACTTTC. Translating gives CASGRGSGANVLTF.

The rearrangement uses TRBV4-2 and TRBJ2-5; 11 bases agree with TRBD2. Trimming at V came to 6 bases and at J to 1 base, leaving 4 bases not matched to a gene. Germline loops: CDR1 LGHNA, CDR2 YNFKEQ. The CDR3 loop spans 15 amino acids. The CDR3 DNA reads as TGTGCCAGCAGTCCGGGGACTAGCGGCCAAGAGACCCAGTACTTC. Translation: CASSPGTSGQETQYF.

This chain links TRBV11-2 with TRBJ1-2; weak D call: TRBD1 (5 bases). The V end was cut by 5 bases, the J end by 7 bases, with 11 bases between. The germline V gene encodes CDR1 SGHAT and CDR2 FQNNGV. This CDR3 region has 12 residues. CDR3 loop: CASSETDIGYTF. The CDR3 coding sequence is TGTGCCAGCAGCGAGACAGACATTGGCTACACCTTC.

The rearrangement uses TRBV11-3 and TRBJ1-2; 9 nucleotides match TRBD1. This CDR3 spans 15 amino acids. The junction had 8 bases not matched to a gene; V was cut back by 5 bases and J by 4 bases. Germline loops: CDR1 SGHNT, CDR2 YENEEA. CDR3 sequence (DNA): TGTGCCAGCAGCACCGGGACAGGGACGTTCTATGGCTACACCTTC. Translation gives CASSTGTGTFYGYTF.

In its sample, this clone was seen once. CDR3 nucleotide sequence: TGTGCCAGCAGCTTAGCGCGGGCAGGGGGCAGGGATACGCAGTATTTT. It encodes CASSLARAGGRDTQYF. V is TRBV7-6 and J is TRBJ2-3, with TRBD1 identical over 8 bases. The ends lost 0 bases at V and 6 bases at J; junction bases unmatched: 8. This CDR3 is 16 amino acids long. CDR1 SGHVS and CDR2 FNYEAQ come from the germline V gene.

The V call is TRBV2, the J call TRBJ2-1; D call uncertain. Germline V gene data show CDR1 as SNHLY and CDR2 as FYNNEI. The germline V and J ends were trimmed by 9 bases and 4 bases, with 19 bases remaining between them. The CDR3 runs to 15 residues. As DNA, the CDR3 is TGTGCCAGGACGACCTCAACCAGTGGATACAATGAGCAGTTCTTC. This gives the protein CARTTSTSGYNEQFF.

This clone was seen just once. The chain combines TRBV28 with TRBJ1-5; D remains unclear. The CDR3 has 12 residues. V was shortened by 3 bases and J by 6 bases, with 6 bases between the two germline ends. Germline V gene lookup returns CDR1 MDHEN and CDR2 SYDVKM. The CDR3 DNA is TGTGCCAGCAGTTTCACTGGTCAGCCCCAGCATTTT. Translated, it gives CASSFTGQPQHF.

The V gene is TRBV3-1 (or the pseudogene TRBV3-2), the J gene TRBJ2-7; TRBD1 aligns across 9 bases. The CDR3 is 15 amino acids. In germline, CDR1 is LGHDT, CDR2 YNNKEL (reference sequence). Trimming removed 6 bases from V and 4 bases from J; junction bases left unmatched: 10. For the CDR3, the DNA is TGTGCCAGCAGGGCAGCCGGGACAGGGTTATACGAGCAGTACTTC. It translates to CASRAAGTGLYEQYF.

This clone is a singleton in its sample. This chain links TRBV18 with TRBJ1-2; 8 nucleotides line up with TRBD1. Germline assignment: CDR1 KGHSH and CDR2 LQKENI. With V trimmed by 3 bases and J by 0 bases, 6 bases remained unmatched. This CDR3 region has 16 residues. The CDR3 DNA sequence: TGTGCCAGCTCACCGAGGACAGGGAAAGCTAACTATGGCTACACCTTC. Translation: CASSPRTGKANYGYTF.

About this clone: Distinct nucleotide sequences in the sample also encode this CDR3. V usage is TRBV2 and J usage is TRBJ1-1; TRBD1 aligns across 8 bases. Germline V gene sequence: CDR1 SNHLY, CDR2 FYNNEI. Trimming took 5 bases from V and 2 from J; bases not matched to a gene: 4. This CDR3 region has 14 residues. For the CDR3, the DNA is TGTGCCAGCAGTAAAGGACAGGGTAACACTGAAGCTTTCTTT. This sequence encodes CASSKGQGNTEAFF.

The chain couples TRBV6-6 to TRBJ1-6; no firm D call. This CDR3 has 15 amino acids. Trimming removed 0 bases at V and 9 bases at J, with 12 bases between. Germline V CDR1 and CDR2: MNHNY, SVGAGI (reference sequence). The CDR3 region has the DNA TGTGCCAGCAGTTACTCGCCAGAGTCGAGTTCACCCCTCCACTTT. Its translation is CASSYSPESSSPLHF.

The V and J genes are TRBV11-2 and TRBJ1-6; D unresolved. Germline V gives CDR1 SGHAT, CDR2 FQNNGV. Trimming left V 5 bases short and J 8 bases short, with 10 bases between. There are 13 residues in the CDR3. The CDR3 protein is CASSPLVDSPLHF. Written as DNA, the CDR3 is TGTGCCAGCAGCCCGCTTGTGGATTCACCCCTCCACTTT.